These T cell receptor beta chains were read from a single sample in a study of shared clonotypes between healthy human individuals. Profiled with immunoSEQ multiplex PCR; TCRdb holds only in-frame clones, not every one. The sample includes millions of clones, approximately 94% seen only once; the top ten take 1.1%. The sequenced sample consisted of naive CD8+ T cells sorted from blood. These receptors came from a man between 18 and 29 years old in good health. Both conserved end residues are part of each CDR3. Each record gives: J gene, clone size, D gene, V gene, CDR3 DNA, CDR3 protein. D genes are given only for firm matches. Clone size is stated in some rows and not others, as once, few, many or a class when expanded.

TRBJ2-1 | NA | TRBD2 | TRBV7-6 | TGTGCCAGCAGCTTAGTGCTAGCGGCTTCCTACAATGAGCAGTTCTTC | CASSLVLAASYNEQFF
TRBJ1-6 | NA | TRBD1 | TRBV6-1 | TGTGCCAGCAGCTGGACAGGGGATTCACCCCTCCACTTT | CASSWTGDSPLHF
TRBJ2-4 | NA | NA | TRBV27 | TGTGCCAGCAGTTTATCCATAGTCAAAAACATTCAGTACTTC | CASSLSIVKNIQYF
TRBJ2-7 | NA | NA | TRBV19 | TGTGCCAGTAGCGACGGTCCGGGGGACTACGAGCAGTACTTC | CASSDGPGDYEQYF
TRBJ2-3 | NA | TRBD2 | TRBV30 | TGTGCCTGGAGTGCGGGACTAGGTCTAGGAGATACGCAGTATTTT | CAWSAGLGLGDTQYF
TRBJ2-7 | NA | TRBD1 | TRBV7-2 | TGTGCCAGCAGCCCTGGACAGGGCTACGAGCAGTACTTC | CASSPGQGYEQYF
TRBJ1-1 | NA | NA | TRBV4-2 | TGTGCCAGCAGCCAAGAGGCAGGGGAACCTGAAGCTTTCTTT | CASSQEAGEPEAFF
TRBJ1-2 | NA | NA | TRBV6-5 | TGTGCCAGCAGTGAGTACGGCTACACCTTC | CASSEYGYTF
TRBJ2-7 | NA | TRBD1 | TRBV4-1 | TGCGCCAGCAGCCAATACAGGGGCGGGGAGCAGTACTTC | CASSQYRGGEQYF
TRBJ2-7 | once | NA | TRBV5-4 | TGTGCCAGCAGCTTGGGCGACAGGACCGCTGGACACGAGCAGTACTTC | CASSLGDRTAGHEQYF
TRBJ1-5 | NA | NA | TRBV15 | TGTGCCACCAGCCCAACCCCCAATCAGCCCCAGCATTTT | CATSPTPNQPQHF
TRBJ2-7 | NA | TRBD1 | TRBV6-1 | TGTGCCAGCAGTGGACCCCGGGACAGAGAAGGCTACGAGCAGTACTTC | CASSGPRDREGYEQYF
TRBJ2-7 | NA | NA | TRBV19 | TGTGCCAGTAGTAGCGGTTTGGGAGATGCCTACGAGCAGTACTTC | CASSSGLGDAYEQYF
TRBJ2-1 | NA | TRBD2 | TRBV6-5 | TGTGCCAGCAGTGGTAGCGGGGGGGCCTTCCATGAGCAGTTCTTC | CASSGSGGAFHEQFF
TRBJ2-3 | NA | NA | TRBV6-5 | TGTGCCAGCAGTCGGGTGGCAGAAGCAGATACGCAGTATTTT | CASSRVAEADTQYF
TRBJ1-2 | NA | TRBD1 | TRBV19 | TGTGCCAGTAGTCTCAGGACAGGGACGGACTACACCTTC | CASSLRTGTDYTF
TRBJ1-4 | NA | NA | TRBV7-9 | TGTGCCAGCAGACCTACTGTAGGGTCATATAATGAAAAACTGTTTTTT | CASRPTVGSYNEKLFF
TRBJ2-2 | NA | NA | TRBV12-5 | TGTGCTAGTGGGAGGACCGCGGGGCGGGACACCGGGGAGCTGTTTTTT | CASGRTAGRDTGELFF
TRBJ1-1 | NA | TRBD1 | TRBV29-1 | TGCAGCGGTACAGGGGTTGAAGCTTTCTTT | CSGTGVEAFF
TRBJ2-7 | NA | NA | TRBV27 | TGTGCCAGCAGTAACCTCCCAGGGGACATCTACGAGCAGTACTTC | CASSNLPGDIYEQYF
TRBJ2-5 | NA | NA | TRBV11-2 | TGTGCCAGCAGCTTACCTCCCCGGGGGCTCGAAGAGACCCAGTACTTC | CASSLPPRGLEETQYF
TRBJ1-2 | NA | TRBD1 | TRBV4-1 | TGCGCCAGCAGCCAAGATACCCCGACAGGGATGTATGGCTACACCTTC | CASSQDTPTGMYGYTF
TRBJ1-1 | NA | NA | TRBV5-6 | TGTGCCAGCAGCTTGGTGGGGAGGGGCACTGAAGCTTTCTTT | CASSLVGRGTEAFF
TRBJ2-2 | once | NA | TRBV9 | TGTGCCAGCAGCCCTTATGAGGGCGGGGAGCTGTTTTTT | CASSPYEGGELFF
TRBJ1-1 | NA | NA | TRBV13 | TGTGCCAGCAGCTTAAAAGGAAGGGAAACTGAAGCTTTCTTT | CASSLKGRETEAFF
TRBJ2-3 | once | NA | TRBV29-1 | TGCAGCGTTGCGCGGACACCGTTGGGCACAGATACGCAGTATTTT | CSVARTPLGTDTQYF
TRBJ2-5 | NA | TRBD2 | TRBV7-7 | TGTGCTAGCAGCTTCCGACTAGCGGGGAAAGAGACCCAGTACTTC | CASSFRLAGKETQYF
TRBJ2-1 | NA | TRBD2 | TRBV6-5 | TGTGCCAGCGCAGCAGAGCCGGGGGGTTACAATGAGCAGTTCTTC | CASAAEPGGYNEQFF
TRBJ1-2 | NA | NA | TRBV2 | TGTGCCAGCAGTGAAGCGGAAGGGCGGCTGGATGGCTACACCTTC | CASSEAEGRLDGYTF
TRBJ2-1 | once | TRBD2 | TRBV9 | TGTGCCAGCAGCCTAGCGGGGGGCGGGAATGAGCAGTTCTTC | CASSLAGGGNEQFF
TRBJ2-7 | NA | NA | TRBV2 | TGTGCCAGCAGGCAAACAGAGAGCTACGAGCAGTACTTC | CASRQTESYEQYF
TRBJ2-7 | NA | NA | TRBV11-2 | TGTGCCAGCGGTCTTGGTGGGATCGAGCAGTACTTC | CASGLGGIEQYF
TRBJ2-2 | NA | NA | TRBV7-2 | TGTGCCAGCGGGGATATGAACACCGGGGAGCTGTTTTTT | CASGDMNTGELFF
TRBJ2-5 | NA | TRBD1 | TRBV11-2 | TGTGCCAGCAGCCCAGGGACAGTTAATTTGGAGACCCAGTACTTC | CASSPGTVNLETQYF
TRBJ2-5 | NA | NA | TRBV9 | TGTGCCAGCAGCCCCCGAGGGGCTTGGGAGACCCAGTACTTC | CASSPRGAWETQYF
TRBJ2-1 | NA | NA | TRBV5-1 | TGCGCCAGCAGCTTTTACCCACAACCCTACAATGAGCAGTTCTTC | CASSFYPQPYNEQFF
TRBJ2-7 | NA | NA | TRBV5-1 | TGCGCCAGCAGCTCGGGATACAGGTATGGGGACGAGCAGTACTTC | CASSSGYRYGDEQYF
TRBJ2-7 | NA | NA | TRBV28 | TGTGCCAGCAGTACCTTAAATTACACCAACTCCTACGAGCAGTACTTC | CASSTLNYTNSYEQYF
TRBJ2-7 | NA | NA | TRBV6-6 | TGTGCCAGCAGTTACGAGGCAGGGAGTTCGTACGAGCAGTACTTC | CASSYEAGSSYEQYF
TRBJ1-2 | NA | NA | TRBV5-1 | TGCGCCAGCAGCTTGGTCAATCCCTTTAGTGGCTACACCTTC | CASSLVNPFSGYTF
TRBJ2-1 | NA | NA | TRBV7-6 | TGTGCCAGCAGCTTATTGTCAGGGGAGTCCAATGAGCAGTTCTTC | CASSLLSGESNEQFF
TRBJ1-1 | NA | NA | TRBV5-1 | TGCGCCAGCAGCTTGGCCCCGAGGGGTGAAGCTTTCTTT | CASSLAPRGEAFF
TRBJ2-1 | NA | NA | TRBV5-1 | TGCGCCAGCAGCTGGTTAGCGGACACCTTGAGTGAGCAGTTCTTC | CASSWLADTLSEQFF
TRBJ1-5 | NA | NA | TRBV4-1 | TGCGCCAGCAGCCAAGATAGGTCAGGGCCGGAGGACCCGGGTCAGCCCCAGCATTTT | CASSQDRSGPEDPGQPQHF
TRBJ2-7 | NA | TRBD1 | TRBV28 | TGTGCCAGCACCCCGGGACAGGGCCCCTACGAGCAGTACTTC | CASTPGQGPYEQYF
TRBJ2-7 | NA | TRBD1 | TRBV5-1 | TGCGCCAGCAGCTTAGAGGGCCGGGACAGGGCCTACGAGCAGTACTTC | CASSLEGRDRAYEQYF
TRBJ2-5 | NA | NA | TRBV4-1 | TGCGCCAGCAGCCAAGATTTGCGGTACCAAGAGACCCAGTACTTC | CASSQDLRYQETQYF
TRBJ2-7 | NA | TRBD1 | TRBV5-6 | TGTGCCAGCAGCTACGGGACAGCCTACGAGCAGTACTTC | CASSYGTAYEQYF
TRBJ2-1 | once | TRBD2 | TRBV7-9 | TGTGCCAGCAGCTCCATGACTAGCGAGACCTACAATGAGCAGTTCTTC | CASSSMTSETYNEQFF
TRBJ1-1 | once | NA | TRBV4-3 | TGCGCCAGCAGCCAAGTTTGGGCCCCGAACACTGAAGCTTTCTTT | CASSQVWAPNTEAFF
TRBJ2-1 | NA | NA | TRBV2 | TGTGCCAGCAGTGTCGCCAGGTACAATGAGCAGTTCTTC | CASSVARYNEQFF
TRBJ1-2 | few | NA | TRBV9 | TGTGCCAGCAGTCCGGACCTTGACTACTACTATGGCTACACCTTC | CASSPDLDYYYGYTF
TRBJ2-1 | NA | TRBD1 | TRBV27 | TGTGCCAGCAGTTCATGGACAGGTGGCAATGAGCAGTTCTTC | CASSSWTGGNEQFF